The text below deals with one T cell receptor beta chain. The V gene's germline CDR1 is SGHKS and CDR2 YYEKEE (reference sequence). The CDR3 sequence is 14 residues long. V was clipped by 4 bases and J by 7 bases; unmatched bases: 10. This specimen comes from a study of T cell responses to AZD1222 COVID-19 vaccine. Sequencing was performed with immunoSEQ multiplex PCR; in TCRdb, only in-frame clones are kept and a portion is missing. Counted here are 60,000 to 70,000 clones, roughly four fifths occurring once; the ten biggest clones make up over 5%. The clonotype was recovered from an adult in good health. Sequencing used peripheral blood, obtained on day 0 of AZD1222 vaccination. The chain employs TRBV5-5 and TRBJ2-7; 8 bases fit TRBD1. Here the CDR3 reads CASSTGGQGYEQYF. In DNA form, the CDR3 reads TGTGCCAGCAGCACCGGTGGACAGGGTTATGAGCAGTACTTC.